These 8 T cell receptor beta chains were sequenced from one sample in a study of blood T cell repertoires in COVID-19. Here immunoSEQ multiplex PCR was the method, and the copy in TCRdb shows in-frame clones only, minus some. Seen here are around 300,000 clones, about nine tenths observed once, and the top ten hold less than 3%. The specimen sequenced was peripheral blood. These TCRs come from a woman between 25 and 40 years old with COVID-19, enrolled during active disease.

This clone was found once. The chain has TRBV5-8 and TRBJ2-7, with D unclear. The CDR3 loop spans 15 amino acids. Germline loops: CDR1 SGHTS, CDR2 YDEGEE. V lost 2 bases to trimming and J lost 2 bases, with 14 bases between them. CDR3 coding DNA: TGTGCCAGCAGCTTACGCCAAGCGACCCCCTACGAGCAGTACTTC. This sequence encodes CASSLRQATPYEQYF.

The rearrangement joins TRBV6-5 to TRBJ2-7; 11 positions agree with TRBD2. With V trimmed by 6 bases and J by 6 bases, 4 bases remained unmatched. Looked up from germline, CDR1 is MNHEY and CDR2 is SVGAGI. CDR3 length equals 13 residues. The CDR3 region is CASRTSGVFEQYF. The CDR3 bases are TGTGCCAGCAGGACTAGCGGGGTCTTCGAGCAGTACTTC.

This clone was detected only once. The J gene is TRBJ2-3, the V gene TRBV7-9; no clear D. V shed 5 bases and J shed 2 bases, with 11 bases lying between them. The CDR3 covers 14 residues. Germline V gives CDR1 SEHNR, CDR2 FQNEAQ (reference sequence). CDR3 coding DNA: TGTGCCAGCAGCCCAGACACCTCCACAGATACGCAGTATTTT. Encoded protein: CASSPDTSTDTQYF.

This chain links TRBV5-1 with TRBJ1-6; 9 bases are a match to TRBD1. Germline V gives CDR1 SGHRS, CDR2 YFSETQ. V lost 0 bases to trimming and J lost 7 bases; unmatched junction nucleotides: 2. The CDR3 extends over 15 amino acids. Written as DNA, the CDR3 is TGCGCCAGCAGCTTGGGACAGGGGGTGAATTCACCCCTCCACTTT. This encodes CASSLGQGVNSPLHF.

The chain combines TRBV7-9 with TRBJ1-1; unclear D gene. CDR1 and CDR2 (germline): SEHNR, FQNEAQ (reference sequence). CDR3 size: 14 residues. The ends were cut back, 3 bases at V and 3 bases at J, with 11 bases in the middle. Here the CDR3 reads CASSLIRSYTEAFF. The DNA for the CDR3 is TGTGCCAGCAGCTTGATACGGTCCTACACTGAAGCTTTCTTT.

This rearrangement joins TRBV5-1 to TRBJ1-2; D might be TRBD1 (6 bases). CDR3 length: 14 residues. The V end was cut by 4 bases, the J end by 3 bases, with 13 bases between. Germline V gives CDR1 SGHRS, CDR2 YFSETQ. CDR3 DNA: TGCGCCAGCAGCGAAAGGGACATCGACTATGGCTACACCTTC. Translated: CASSERDIDYGYTF.

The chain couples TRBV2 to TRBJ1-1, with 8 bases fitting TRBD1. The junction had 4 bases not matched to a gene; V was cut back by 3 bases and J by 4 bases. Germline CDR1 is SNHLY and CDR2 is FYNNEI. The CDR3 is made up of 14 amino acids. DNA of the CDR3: TGTGCCAGCAGTGAGGGGACAGGCGGCACTGAAGCTTTCTTT. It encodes CASSEGTGGTEAFF.

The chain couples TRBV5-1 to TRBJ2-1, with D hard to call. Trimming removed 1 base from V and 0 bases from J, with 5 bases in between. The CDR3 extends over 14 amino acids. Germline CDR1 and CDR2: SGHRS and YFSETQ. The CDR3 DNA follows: TGCGCCAGCAGCTTGTCCAGCTCCTACAATGAGCAGTTCTTC. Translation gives CASSLSSSYNEQFF.